The next 24 T cell receptor beta chains were all read from a single sample in a study of T cell changes during pregnancy in multiple sclerosis. Some clones are missing from TCRdb's copy, which holds only in-frame ones; the method was immunoSEQ multiplex PCR. Altogether roughly 45,000 clones are present, about nine tenths being singletons, with the ten largest covering approximately 1%. The source material was CD4+ T cells from peripheral blood mononuclear cells, sampled in the second trimester of pregnancy. These receptors were collected from a female donor with multiple sclerosis, enrolled in a pregnancy study.

This chain uses TRBV6-1 with TRBJ1-5; 8 bases agree with TRBD1. The length of the CDR3 is 15 residues. Germline CDR1 reads MNHNS; CDR2 reads SASEGT. The ends lost 7 bases at V and 7 bases at J; junction bases unmatched: 12. CDR3 DNA: TGTGCCAGCACCAAAGGACAGGGAAACGGACAGCCCCAGCATTTT. Protein: CASTKGQGNGQPQHF.

This rearrangement joins TRBV6-5 to TRBJ1-1; 7 nucleotides agree with TRBD1. Germline CDR1 MNHEY, CDR2 SVGAGI. The CDR3 extends over 14 amino acids. The J segment lost 1 base and the V segment lost 6 bases, leaving 5 bases of the junction unmatched. CDR3 sequence reads: CASSDRAGNTEAFF. CDR3 coding DNA: TGTGCCAGCAGCGACAGGGCCGGGAACACTGAAGCTTTCTTT.

The sample holds one count of this clone. V and J are TRBV5-1 and TRBJ2-5; 15 positions match TRBD2. V shed 4 bases and J 5 bases; nucleotides not matched to a gene: 12. The CDR3 spans 18 residues. The V gene's germline CDR1 is SGHRS and CDR2 YFSETQ. The CDR3 DNA follows: TGCGCCAGCAGCCCTGGACTAGCGGGAGGGCCAGCAGGGGAGACCCAGTACTTC. Its translation: CASSPGLAGGPAGETQYF.

The CDR3 loop reads CASRATGGNSRGYTF. The CDR3 bases are TGTGCCAGCCGCGCGACAGGGGGCAACAGTCGTGGCTACACCTTC. This sequence joins TRBV2 and TRBJ1-2, with 10 bases aligning to TRBD1. The CDR3 runs to 15 residues. Germline V lookup: CDR1 SNHLY, CDR2 FYNNEI. After removal of 8 bases from V and 7 bases from J, the junction contained 13 bases not matched to a gene. Combining the CDR3 with reference TRBV2 and TRBJ1-2 gives the whole variable domain EPEVTQTPSHQVTQMGQEVILRCVPISNHLYFYWYRQILGQKVEFLVSFYNNEISEKSEIFDDQFSVERPDGSNFTLKIRSTKLEDSAMYFCASRATGGNSRGYTFGSGTRLTVV.

The rearrangement links TRBV28 to TRBJ1-2; D perhaps matches TRBD1 (6 bases). Germline V gene sequence: CDR1 MDHEN, CDR2 SYDVKM. V gave up 7 bases and J gave up 4 bases, with 19 bases separating them. This CDR3 is 15 amino acids long. The CDR3 DNA reads TGTGCCAGCATCAAAAGGGGGACCCCCTCCTATGGCTACACCTTC. Translated: CASIKRGTPSYGYTF.

The chain combines TRBV6-1 with TRBJ2-2; D remains unclear. The V gene's germline CDR1 is MNHNS and CDR2 SASEGT. Trimming stripped 1 base from V and 7 bases from J, with 13 bases between. This CDR3 spans 15 amino acids. DNA of the CDR3: TGTGCCAGCAGTGAAGAAGGTCAGGTCGTCGGGGAGCTGTTTTTT. Translated, it gives CASSEEGQVVGELFF.

The genes are TRBV21-1 and TRBJ2-1; the D segment call TRBD2 is taken from the table without a DNA check. TRBV21-1 is a pseudogene. This CDR3 is built from 17 residues. The CDR3, as DNA: TGTGCCAGCAGCAAGTTTCCGACTAGCGGGACTTACAATGAGCAGTTCTTC. Translating gives CASSKFPTSGTYNEQFF.

The CDR3 is CASHGGGAPSGNTIYF. CDR3 bases: TGTGCCAGCCACGGGGGGGGCGCCCCCTCTGGAAACACCATATATTTT. This chain connects TRBV28 to TRBJ1-3; TRBD1 is a possible D gene (6 bases). This CDR3 has 16 amino acids. V was pared by 8 bases and J by 0 bases, with 17 bases between. Germline assignment: CDR1 MDHEN and CDR2 SYDVKM. The full variable domain, in which reference TRBV28 and TRBJ1-3 provide the parts outside the CDR3, is DVKVTQSSRYLVKRTGEKVFLECVQDMDHENMFWYRQDPGLGLRLIYFSYDVKMKEKGDIPEGYSVSREKKERFSLILESASTNQTSMYLCASHGGGAPSGNTIYFGEGSWLTVV.

The rearrangement links TRBV4-2 to TRBJ1-2; 8 nucleotides line up with TRBD1. CDR1 and CDR2 from the germline V gene are LGHNA and YNFKEQ. V lost 0 bases and J lost 3; bases outside the gene matches: 15. The CDR3 runs 19 residues. The CDR3 spells CASSQDRGTGGSSYYGYTF. Written as DNA, the CDR3 is TGTGCCAGCAGCCAAGATCGGGGAACAGGGGGATCCTCGTACTATGGCTACACCTTC.

V is TRBV7-8 and J is TRBJ2-1; 7 bases are a match to TRBD2. J gave up 3 bases and V 4 bases, and 9 bases lay outside the gene matches. Germline V gives CDR1 SGHVS, CDR2 FQNEAQ. The CDR3 has 16 residues. In DNA, the CDR3 is TGTGCCAGCAGCTACCTCGCGGGGGTCTTCTACAATGAGCAGTTCTTC. Translation gives CASSYLAGVFYNEQFF. Combining the CDR3 with reference TRBV7-8 and TRBJ2-1 gives the whole variable domain GAGVSQSPRYKVAKRGQDVALRCDPISGHVSLFWYQQALGQGPEFLTYFQNEAQLDKSGLPSDRFFAERPEGSVSTLKIQRTQQEDSAVYLCASSYLAGVFYNEQFFGPGTRLTVL.

The V and J genes are TRBV1 and TRBJ2-3; the table names TRBD2, a call not compared with the DNA. TRBV1 constitutes a pseudogene. The CDR3 consists of 16 residues. CDR3: CTSSQDGLAGGGTQYF. The CDR3 DNA follows: TGCACCAGCAGCCAAGACGGACTAGCGGGAGGAGGTACGCAGTATTTT.

This sequence joins TRBV19 and TRBJ1-4, with a possible D match to TRBD1 (6 bases). Looked up from germline, CDR1 is LNHDA and CDR2 is SQIVND (reference sequence). This CDR3 is built from 18 residues. Between the trimmed V and J ends, which lost 2 bases and 0 bases, there was a span of 16 bases. CDR3 sequence: CASSISQRGSSTNEKLFF. CDR3 coding DNA: TGTGCCAGTAGTATATCCCAAAGGGGGAGTTCAACTAATGAAAAACTGTTTTTT.

This chain uses TRBV29-1 with TRBJ2-1; possible D gene TRBD2, 6 bases. CDR3 length: 16 amino acids. V lost 4 bases and J lost 5, with 21 bases in between. Per the germline V gene, CDR1 is SQVTM and CDR2 is ANQGSEA. The CDR3 sequence: CSVGGLPRSGDNEQFF. The DNA for the CDR3 is TGCAGCGTTGGAGGACTACCGAGGAGTGGAGACAATGAGCAGTTCTTC.

V and J are TRBV5-1 and TRBJ2-5; 8 bases are a match to TRBD2. V trimming: 4 bases; J trimming: 5 bases; junction bases outside the gene matches: 7. The germline CDR1 and CDR2 sequences are SGHRS and YFSETQ. This CDR3 comprises 14 residues. The CDR3 reads CASSPSGGDETQYF. The CDR3 DNA reads as TGCGCCAGCAGCCCCTCCGGGGGGGATGAGACCCAGTACTTC.

This clone was seen a single time. V gene TRBV4-1 combines with J gene TRBJ1-4, with D possibly TRBD1 on 5 matching bases. The germline V and J ends were trimmed by 8 bases and 5 bases, with 15 bases remaining between them. The CDR3 contains 14 residues. Germline V gives CDR1 MGHRA, CDR2 YSYEKL. CDR3 amino acids: CASGSRAGNEKLFF. CDR3 in DNA: TGCGCCAGCGGTAGTAGGGCAGGGAATGAAAAACTGTTTTTT.

The chain employs TRBV11-1 and TRBJ2-1, with 8 bases lining up with TRBD1. There are 13 residues in the CDR3. Germline CDR1 SGHAT, CDR2 FQDESV (reference sequence). V gave up 2 bases and J gave up 14 bases; unmatched junction bases: 8. The CDR3 DNA sequence: TGTGCCAGCAGCTTACAAGGACAGGGAGCTAAGTTCTTC. This encodes CASSLQGQGAKFF. Filled out from reference TRBV11-1 and TRBJ2-1, the complete variable domain reads EAEVAQSPRYKITEKSQAVAFWCDPISGHATLYWYRQILGQGPELLVQFQDESVVDDSQLPKDRFSAERLKGVDSTLKIQPAELGDSAMYLCASSLQGQGAKFFGPGTRLTVL.

The chain couples TRBV4-3 to TRBJ2-7, with 7 positions matching TRBD2. This CDR3 comprises 16 residues. CDR1 and CDR2 from the germline V gene are LGHNA and YSLEER. Germline trimming cut 1 base from V and 3 bases from J; bases unmatched to any gene: 9. The chain's CDR3 is CASSQGTTGGSYEQYF. The DNA of the CDR3 is TGCGCCAGCAGCCAAGGCACCACAGGCGGGAGCTACGAGCAGTACTTC.

In this sample, this clone is medium-sized. The V call is TRBV6-5, the J call TRBJ1-2; the match to TRBD1 covers 11 bases. This CDR3 region has 13 residues. Germline assignment: CDR1 MNHEY and CDR2 SVGAGI. J was trimmed by 7 bases and V by 6 bases; bases with no gene match: 4. The CDR3, as DNA: TGTGCCAGCAGGGACAGGGGGCTCAGTGGCTACACCTTC. Translating it yields CASRDRGLSGYTF.

The rearrangement uses TRBV4-2 and TRBJ1-1, with D possibly being TRBD1 (6 bases). V lost 3 bases, J lost 11 bases, and 16 bases lay in between. In germline, CDR1 is LGHNA, CDR2 YNFKEQ. CDR3 size: 13 residues. The CDR3 loop is CASSQGHANLAFF. The CDR3 DNA reads TGTGCCAGCAGCCAGGGACATGCTAATCTTGCTTTCTTT.

This clone was counted once. The rearrangement joins TRBV5-6 to TRBJ1-1, with 10 nucleotides matching TRBD1. The CDR3 is made up of 13 amino acids. CDR1 is SGHDT and CDR2 is YYEEEE in the germline V gene. V shed 4 bases, J shed 7 bases, and the junction held 4 bases outside the gene matches. The CDR3 is CASSRDRGGEAFF. The CDR3 nucleotides read TGTGCCAGCAGCAGGGACAGGGGAGGTGAAGCTTTCTTT.

The CDR3 DNA reads TGTGCCAGCAGCTTGGGGGGGCTAGCTAATGAAAAACTGTTTTTT. Its protein product is CASSLGGLANEKLFF. The chain combines TRBV5-4 with TRBJ1-4, with D possibly being TRBD1 (6 bases). The germline V gene encodes CDR1 SGHNT and CDR2 YYREEE (reference sequence). This CDR3 is built from 15 residues. V shed 0 bases and J shed 3 bases, with 9 bases lying between them.

The rearrangement uses TRBV19 and TRBJ1-3; 7 bases line up with TRBD1. The CDR3 covers 20 residues. After removal of 7 bases from V and 2 bases from J, the junction contained 23 bases not matched to a gene. CDR1 is LNHDA, CDR2 SQIVND, per germline (reference sequence). CDR3 bases: TGTGCCAGTAACAAAAAGGGGACAGATTCTTCGGTGCGCGCTGGAAACACCATATATTTT. It is translated as CASNKKGTDSSVRAGNTIYF.

This clone was observed a few times. V usage is TRBV19 and J usage is TRBJ2-1; D may be TRBD2 (6 bases). V shed 3 bases and J shed 6 bases, with 6 bases lying between them. This CDR3 has 12 amino acids. Per germline, CDR1 LNHDA and CDR2 SQIVND (reference sequence). The DNA of the CDR3 is TGTGCCAGTAGTATGGGGGGCAATGAGCAGTTCTTC. It yields the protein CASSMGGNEQFF.

The chain links TRBV12-5 to TRBJ2-1; 8 bases are a match to TRBD1. The CDR3 loop spans 13 amino acids. J lost 8 bases, V lost 7 bases, and 7 bases had no gene match. Per the germline V gene, CDR1 is LGHNT and CDR2 is FRNRAP. CDR3 DNA: TGTGCTAGTGTGGGGGCAGGGGGCGATGAGCAGTTCTTC. This gives the protein CASVGAGGDEQFF.